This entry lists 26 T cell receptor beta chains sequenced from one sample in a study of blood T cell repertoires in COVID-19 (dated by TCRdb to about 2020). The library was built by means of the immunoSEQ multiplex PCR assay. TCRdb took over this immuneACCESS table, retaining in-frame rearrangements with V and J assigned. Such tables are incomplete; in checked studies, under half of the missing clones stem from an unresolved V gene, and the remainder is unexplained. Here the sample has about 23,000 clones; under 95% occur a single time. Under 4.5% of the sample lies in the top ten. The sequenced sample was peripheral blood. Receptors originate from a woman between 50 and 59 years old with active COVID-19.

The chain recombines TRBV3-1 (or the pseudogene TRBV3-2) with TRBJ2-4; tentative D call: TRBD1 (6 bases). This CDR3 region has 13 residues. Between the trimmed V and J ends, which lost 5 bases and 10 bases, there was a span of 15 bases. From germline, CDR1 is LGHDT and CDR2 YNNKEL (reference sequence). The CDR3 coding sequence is TGTGCCAGCAGCACCGGACAGTCAGGGATTCAGTACTTC. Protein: CASSTGQSGIQYF.

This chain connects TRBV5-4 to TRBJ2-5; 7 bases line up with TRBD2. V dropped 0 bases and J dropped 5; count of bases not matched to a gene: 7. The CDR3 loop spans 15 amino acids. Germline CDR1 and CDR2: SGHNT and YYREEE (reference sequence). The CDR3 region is CASSLAPTSAETQYF. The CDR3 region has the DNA TGTGCCAGCAGCTTGGCTCCCACTAGCGCGGAGACCCAGTACTTC.

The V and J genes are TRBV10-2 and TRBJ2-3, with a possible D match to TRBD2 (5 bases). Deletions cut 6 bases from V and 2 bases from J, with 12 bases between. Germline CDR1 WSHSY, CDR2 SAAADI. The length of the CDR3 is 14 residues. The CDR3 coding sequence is TGCGCCAGCAGGGAGGTCCCAAACACAGATACGCAGTATTTT. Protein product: CASREVPNTDTQYF.

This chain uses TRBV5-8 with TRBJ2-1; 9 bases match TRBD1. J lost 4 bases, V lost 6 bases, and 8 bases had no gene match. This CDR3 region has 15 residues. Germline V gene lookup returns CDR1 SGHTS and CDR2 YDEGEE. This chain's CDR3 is CASTQTGGLYNEQFF. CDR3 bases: TGTGCCAGCACTCAGACAGGGGGTCTATACAATGAGCAGTTCTTC.

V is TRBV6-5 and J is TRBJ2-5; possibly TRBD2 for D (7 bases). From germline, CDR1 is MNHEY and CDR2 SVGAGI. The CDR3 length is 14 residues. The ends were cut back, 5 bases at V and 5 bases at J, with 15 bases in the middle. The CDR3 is CASSPMGGGETQYF. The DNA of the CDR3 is TGTGCCAGCAGTCCCATGGGAGGGGGGGAGACCCAGTACTTC.

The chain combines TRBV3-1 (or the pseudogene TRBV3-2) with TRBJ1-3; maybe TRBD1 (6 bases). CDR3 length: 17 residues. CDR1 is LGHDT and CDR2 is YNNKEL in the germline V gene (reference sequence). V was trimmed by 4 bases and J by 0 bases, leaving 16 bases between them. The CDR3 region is CASSRFQGQSSGNTIYF. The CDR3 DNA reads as TGTGCCAGCAGCCGGTTCCAAGGACAGTCCTCTGGAAACACCATATATTTT.

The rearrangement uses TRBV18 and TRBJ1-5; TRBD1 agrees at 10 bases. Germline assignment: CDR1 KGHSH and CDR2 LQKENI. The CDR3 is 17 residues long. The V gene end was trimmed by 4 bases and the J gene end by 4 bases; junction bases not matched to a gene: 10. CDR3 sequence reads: CASSHVGQGERNQPQHF. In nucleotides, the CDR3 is TGTGCCAGCTCACACGTAGGACAGGGGGAAAGGAATCAGCCCCAGCATTTT.

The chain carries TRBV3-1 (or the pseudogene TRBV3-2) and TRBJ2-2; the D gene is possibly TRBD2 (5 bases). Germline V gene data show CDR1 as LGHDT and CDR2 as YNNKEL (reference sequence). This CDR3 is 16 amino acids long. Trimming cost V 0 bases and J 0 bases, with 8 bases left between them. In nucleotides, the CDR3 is TGTGCCAGCAGCCAAGACGGGGTGGCGAACACCGGGGAGCTGTTTTTT. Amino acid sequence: CASSQDGVANTGELFF.

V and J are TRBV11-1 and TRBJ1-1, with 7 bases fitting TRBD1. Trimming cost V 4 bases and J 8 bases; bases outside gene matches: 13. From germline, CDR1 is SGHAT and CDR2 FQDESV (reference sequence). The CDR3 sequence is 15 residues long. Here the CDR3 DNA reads TGTGCCAGCAGCTCTACCGGGACAGTCCTCCCCGAAGCTTTCTTT. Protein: CASSSTGTVLPEAFF. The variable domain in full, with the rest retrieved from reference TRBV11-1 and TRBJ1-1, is EAEVAQSPRYKITEKSQAVAFWCDPISGHATLYWYRQILGQGPELLVQFQDESVVDDSQLPKDRFSAERLKGVDSTLKIQPAELGDSAMYLCASSSTGTVLPEAFFGQGTRLTVV.

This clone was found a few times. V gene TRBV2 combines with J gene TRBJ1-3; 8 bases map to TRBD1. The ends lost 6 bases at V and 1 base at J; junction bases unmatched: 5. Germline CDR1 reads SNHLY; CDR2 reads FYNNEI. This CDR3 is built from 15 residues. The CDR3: CASSARTGSGNTIYF. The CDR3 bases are TGTGCCAGCAGCGCTCGGACAGGGTCTGGAAACACCATATATTTT.

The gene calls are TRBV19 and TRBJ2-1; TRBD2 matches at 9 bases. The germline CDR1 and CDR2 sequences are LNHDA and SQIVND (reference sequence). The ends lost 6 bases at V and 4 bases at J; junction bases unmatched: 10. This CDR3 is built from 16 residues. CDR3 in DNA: TGTGCCAGTAGCAGAGTAGCGGGGGAGTTTTACAATGAGCAGTTCTTC. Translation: CASSRVAGEFYNEQFF.

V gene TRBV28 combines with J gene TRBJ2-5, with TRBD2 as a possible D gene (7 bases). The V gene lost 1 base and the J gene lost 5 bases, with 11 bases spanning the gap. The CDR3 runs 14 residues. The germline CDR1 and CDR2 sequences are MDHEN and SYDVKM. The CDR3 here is CASSLFRGAETQYF. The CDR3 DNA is TGTGCCAGCAGTTTATTTCGGGGGGCGGAGACCCAGTACTTC.

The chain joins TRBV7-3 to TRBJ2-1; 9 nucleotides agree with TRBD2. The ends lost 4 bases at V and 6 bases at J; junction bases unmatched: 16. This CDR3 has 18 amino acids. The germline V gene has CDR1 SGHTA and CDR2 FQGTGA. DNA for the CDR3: TGTGCCAGCAGCTCGTTTCCCCGAGGGGCGGGAGGGGGCAATGAGCAGTTCTTC. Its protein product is CASSSFPRGAGGGNEQFF.

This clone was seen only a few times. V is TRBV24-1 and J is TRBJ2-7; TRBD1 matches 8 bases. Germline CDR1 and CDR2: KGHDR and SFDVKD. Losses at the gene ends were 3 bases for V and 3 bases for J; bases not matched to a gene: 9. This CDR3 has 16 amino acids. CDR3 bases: TGTGCCACCAGTGATCACCCAGGACAGGGCCGCTACGAGCAGTACTTC. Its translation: CATSDHPGQGRYEQYF.

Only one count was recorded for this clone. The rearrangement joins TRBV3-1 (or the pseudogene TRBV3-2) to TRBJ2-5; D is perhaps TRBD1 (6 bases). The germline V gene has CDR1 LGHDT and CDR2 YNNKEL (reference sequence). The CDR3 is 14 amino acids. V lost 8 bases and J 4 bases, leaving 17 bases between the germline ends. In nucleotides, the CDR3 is TGTGCCAGCGCGATGGGACAATCAAGAGAGACCCAGTACTTC. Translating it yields CASAMGQSRETQYF.

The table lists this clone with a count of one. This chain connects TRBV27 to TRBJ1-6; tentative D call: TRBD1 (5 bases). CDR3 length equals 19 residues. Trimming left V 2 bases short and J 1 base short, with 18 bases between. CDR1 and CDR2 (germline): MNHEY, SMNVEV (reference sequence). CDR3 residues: CASSLMGGILGSYNSPLHF. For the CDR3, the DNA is TGTGCCAGCAGTTTAATGGGGGGGATCCTTGGATCCTATAATTCACCCCTCCACTTT.

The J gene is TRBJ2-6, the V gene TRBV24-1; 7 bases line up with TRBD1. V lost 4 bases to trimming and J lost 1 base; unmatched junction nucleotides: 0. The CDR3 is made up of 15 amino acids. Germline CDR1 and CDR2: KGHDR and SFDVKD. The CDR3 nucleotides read TGTGCCACCAGTGAGACAGGGTCTGGGGCCAACGTCCTGACTTTC. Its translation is CATSETGSGANVLTF.

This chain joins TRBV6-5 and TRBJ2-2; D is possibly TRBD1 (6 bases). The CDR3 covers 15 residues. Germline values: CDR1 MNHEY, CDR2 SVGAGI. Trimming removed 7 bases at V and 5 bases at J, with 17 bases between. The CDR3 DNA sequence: TGTGCCAGCAACGCCCCTCAGGGGCGGACCGGGGAGCTGTTTTTT. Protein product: CASNAPQGRTGELFF.

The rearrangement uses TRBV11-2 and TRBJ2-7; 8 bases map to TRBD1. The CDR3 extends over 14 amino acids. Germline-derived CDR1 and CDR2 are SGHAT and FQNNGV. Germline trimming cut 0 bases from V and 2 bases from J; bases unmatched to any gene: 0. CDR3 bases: TGTGCCAGCAGCTTAGACAGGGGGCCCTACGAGCAGTACGTC. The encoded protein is CASSLDRGPYEQYV.

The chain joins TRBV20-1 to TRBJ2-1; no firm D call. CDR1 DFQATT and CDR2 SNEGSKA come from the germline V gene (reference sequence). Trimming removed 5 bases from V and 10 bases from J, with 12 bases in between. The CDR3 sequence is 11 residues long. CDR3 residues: CSADDLSEQFF. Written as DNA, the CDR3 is TGCAGTGCTGATGACTTATCGGAGCAGTTCTTC.

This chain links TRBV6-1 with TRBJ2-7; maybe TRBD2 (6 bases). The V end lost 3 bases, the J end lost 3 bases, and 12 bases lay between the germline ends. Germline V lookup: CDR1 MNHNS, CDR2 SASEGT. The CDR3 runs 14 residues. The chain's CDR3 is CASSERGLLYEQYF. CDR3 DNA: TGTGCCAGCAGTGAGCGGGGCCTCCTCTACGAGCAGTACTTC.

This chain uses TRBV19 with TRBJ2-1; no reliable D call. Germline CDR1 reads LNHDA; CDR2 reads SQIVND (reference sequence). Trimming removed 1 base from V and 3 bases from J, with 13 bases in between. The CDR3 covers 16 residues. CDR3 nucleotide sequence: TGTGCCAGTAGTATAGCCCACTTTGAGTACTACAATGAGCAGTTCTTC. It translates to CASSIAHFEYYNEQFF.

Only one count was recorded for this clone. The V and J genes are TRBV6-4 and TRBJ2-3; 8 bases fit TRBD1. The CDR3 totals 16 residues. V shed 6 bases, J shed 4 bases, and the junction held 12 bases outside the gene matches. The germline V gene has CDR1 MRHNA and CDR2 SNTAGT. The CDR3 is CASSLRPQGAADTQYF. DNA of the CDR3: TGTGCCAGCAGCCTACGGCCTCAGGGGGCCGCAGATACGCAGTATTTT.

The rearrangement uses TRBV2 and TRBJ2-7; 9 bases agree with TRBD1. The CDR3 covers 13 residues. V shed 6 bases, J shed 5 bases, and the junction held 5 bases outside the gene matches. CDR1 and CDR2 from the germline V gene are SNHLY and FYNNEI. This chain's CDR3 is CASSGTGSNEQYV. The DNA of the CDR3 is TGTGCCAGCAGCGGGACAGGGTCCAACGAGCAGTACGTC.

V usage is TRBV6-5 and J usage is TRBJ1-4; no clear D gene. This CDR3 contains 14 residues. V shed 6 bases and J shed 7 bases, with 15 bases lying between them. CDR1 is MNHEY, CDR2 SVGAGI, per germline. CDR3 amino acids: CASSSGSFGEKLFF. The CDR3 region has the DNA TGTGCCAGCAGCAGTGGGAGTTTCGGTGAAAAACTGTTTTTT.

This CDR3 reads CASSEEGQGVNEQFF. The CDR3 DNA is TGTGCCAGCAGTGAAGAGGGACAGGGGGTCAATGAGCAGTTCTTC. The rearrangement joins TRBV2 to TRBJ2-1; 11 bases fit TRBD1. There are 15 residues in the CDR3. V lost 1 base, J lost 6 bases, and 2 bases stayed unmatched. Germline CDR1 reads SNHLY; CDR2 reads FYNNEI. The whole variable domain, filled in from reference TRBV2 and TRBJ2-1, reads EPEVTQTPSHQVTQMGQEVILRCVPISNHLYFYWYRQILGQKVEFLVSFYNNEISEKSEIFDDQFSVERPDGSNFTLKIRSTKLEDSAMYFCASSEEGQGVNEQFFGPGTRLTVL.